These 23 T cell receptor beta chains originate from one sample sequenced in a study of human T cells and chemical hapten exposure. TCRdb reprocessed the RACE reads via MiXCR and lists one record per CDR3 protein. The repertoire consists of tens of thousands of distinct CDR3 sequences, with 12% to 15% occurring once and the leading ten covering about 4.9%. Time point noted: pre-sensitization, week 0. As for treatment: therapeutic diphenylcyclopropenone sensitization with weekly scalp DPC. This material consisted of whole blood, taken in connection with sensitization to the hapten diphenylcyclopropenone (DPC). These receptors came from a woman aged 45-65 years with alopecia areata. Some clones in this sample may be carry-over from other donors' samples.

This clonotype has a count of ten or more. This chain connects TRBV12-3 or TRBV12-4 to TRBJ1-1; D might be TRBD1 (5 bases). The ends were cut back, 5 bases at V and 6 bases at J, with 19 bases in the middle. The CDR3 is 15 amino acids. CDR3 DNA sequence: TGTGCCAGCAGTCTCCCGGCGGGGCAAAAATCTGAAGCTTTCTTT. Its translation is CASSLPAGQKSEAFF.

This clonotype was found a few times. The rearrangement links TRBV6-5 to TRBJ1-3; D possibly corresponds to TRBD1 (6 bases). The CDR3 sequence is 16 residues long. The germline CDR1 and CDR2 sequences are MNHEY and SVGAGI. With 5 bases removed from V and 5 bases from J, the gap between germline ends came to 19 bases. The CDR3 nucleotides are TGTGCCAGCAGTGAAACCCTGTCGACAGGACGAAACACCATATATTTT. As protein: CASSETLSTGRNTIYF.

This clonotype was counted many times. The chain uses TRBV2 and TRBJ1-1, with 9 bases matching TRBD1. The CDR3 is made up of 16 amino acids. Looked up from germline, CDR1 is SNHLY and CDR2 is FYNNEI. The junction had 8 bases not matched to a gene; V was cut back by 6 bases and J by 0 bases. The CDR3 here is CASSVGQGRLNTEAFF. DNA of the CDR3: TGTGCCAGCAGCGTAGGACAGGGGCGTCTGAACACTGAAGCTTTCTTT.

The chain recombines TRBV3-1 with TRBJ2-1; possibly TRBD2 for D (5 bases). Germline V CDR1 and CDR2: LGHDT, YNNKEL (reference sequence). The CDR3 runs to 15 residues. Between the trimmed V and J ends, which lost 2 bases and 0 bases, there was a span of 8 bases. CDR3 in amino acids: CASSQTSSSYNEQFF. CDR3 DNA: TGTGCCAGCAGCCAAACTAGTAGCTCCTACAATGAGCAGTTCTTC.

The gene calls are TRBV20-1 and TRBJ2-1; D call uncertain. This CDR3 comprises 11 residues. Germline V gene sequence: CDR1 DFQATT, CDR2 SNEGSKA (reference sequence). V was pared by 6 bases and J by 5 bases, with 8 bases between. The CDR3 loop is CSASLDNEQFF. CDR3 bases: TGCAGTGCGTCGTTGGACAATGAGCAGTTCTTC.

The V call is TRBV14, the J call TRBJ1-6; D remains unclear. Per germline, CDR1 SGHDN and CDR2 FVKESK. The CDR3 has 17 amino acids. V dropped 0 bases and J dropped 3 bases, with 12 bases sitting between them. Written as DNA, the CDR3 is TGTGCCAGCAGCCAAGATTTTACCGGGAGCTATAATTCACCCCTCCACTTT. Amino acid sequence: CASSQDFTGSYNSPLHF.

This clonotype turned up a few times. CDR3 sequence reads: CASSYKREWAEAFF. The DNA of the CDR3 is TGTGCCAGCAGTTACAAAAGGGAGTGGGCTGAAGCTTTCTTT. The chain couples TRBV6-2 or TRBV6-3 to TRBJ1-1; D is unresolved. The V end lost 2 bases, the J end lost 6 bases, and 13 bases lay between the germline ends. The CDR3 totals 14 residues. CDR1 and CDR2 from the germline V gene are MNHEY and SVGEGT.

The genes are TRBV5-4 and TRBJ2-5; 7 bases map to TRBD1. Losses at the gene ends were 2 bases for V and 2 bases for J; bases not matched to a gene: 3. Germline CDR1 SGHNT, CDR2 YYREEE (reference sequence). The CDR3 totals 14 residues. In DNA form, the CDR3 reads TGTGCCAGCAGCTTAACAGGGGAACAAGAGACCCAGTACTTC. Protein: CASSLTGEQETQYF.

This clonotype was picked up a small number of times. The J gene is TRBJ2-3, the V gene TRBV7-6; no clear D. Germline V gene sequence: CDR1 SGHVS, CDR2 FNYEAQ. V dropped 1 base and J dropped 1 base, with 18 bases sitting between them. The CDR3 has 18 amino acids. CDR3 sequence (DNA): TGTGCCAGCAGCTTAGAGGAACCCACAATTCTCGGCACAGATACGCAGTATTTT. This encodes CASSLEEPTILGTDTQYF.

This clonotype turned up a few times. The chain recombines TRBV29-1 with TRBJ2-1, with TRBD1 matching over 12 bases. Looked up from germline, CDR1 is SQVTM and CDR2 is ANQGSEA. This CDR3 is 17 amino acids long. The ends lost 6 bases at V and 2 bases at J; junction bases unmatched: 11. In DNA form, the CDR3 reads TGCAGCGTGCCGGGACAGGGGGCTGAGGTAACCTACAATGAGCAGTTCTTC. Its protein product is CSVPGQGAEVTYNEQFF.

The rearrangement joins TRBV20-1 to TRBJ1-5, with D perhaps matching TRBD1 (5 bases). Germline loops: CDR1 DFQATT, CDR2 SNEGSKA (reference sequence). Deletions cut 6 bases from V and 2 bases from J, with 11 bases between. The CDR3 extends over 13 amino acids. DNA of the CDR3: TGCAGTGCGAGGGAGACAGGCAATCAGCCCCAGCATTTT. Translation: CSARETGNQPQHF.

The sample holds a few counts of this clonotype. The J gene is TRBJ1-2, the V gene TRBV5-5, with D perhaps TRBD1 (6 bases). Trimming shortened V by 1 base and J by 8 bases, and 12 bases separated the two germline ends. In germline, CDR1 is SGHKS, CDR2 YYEKEE (reference sequence). The CDR3 runs to 13 residues. The CDR3 bases are TGTGCCAGCAGCTTGTCAGGGGAGGGCGGCTACACCTTC. This sequence encodes CASSLSGEGGYTF.

V usage is TRBV18 and J usage is TRBJ2-3, with TRBD1 as a possible D gene (6 bases). The V end lost 4 bases, the J end lost 4 bases, and 15 bases lay between the germline ends. The CDR3 length is 15 residues. CDR1 is KGHSH, CDR2 LQKENI, per germline. This chain's CDR3 is CASSLSRGIADTQYF. In DNA, the CDR3 is TGTGCCAGCTCACTCTCCAGGGGAATCGCAGATACGCAGTATTTT.

V usage is TRBV14 and J usage is TRBJ2-7; D unresolved. Germline values: CDR1 SGHDN, CDR2 FVKESK. This CDR3 has 12 amino acids. Trimming shortened V by 1 base and J by 3 bases, and 4 bases separated the two germline ends. CDR3 DNA sequence: TGTGCCAGCAGCCAAGGGAGCTACGAGCAGTACTTC. Its translation: CASSQGSYEQYF.

The V and J genes are TRBV7-6 and TRBJ2-3; D may be TRBD1 (6 bases). Germline values: CDR1 SGHVS, CDR2 FNYEAQ. V was pared by 1 base and J by 0 bases, with 8 bases between. The length of the CDR3 is 15 residues. CDR3 sequence (DNA): TGTGCCAGCAGCTTAGTTGGGACAAGCACAGATACGCAGTATTTT. Translation gives CASSLVGTSTDTQYF. The full variable domain, with the rest looked up from reference TRBV7-6 and TRBJ2-3, is GAGVSQSPRYKVTKRGQDVALRCDPISGHVSLYWYRQALGQGPEFLTYFNYEAQQDKSGLPNDRFSAERPEGSISTLTIQRTEQRDSAMYRCASSLVGTSTDTQYFGPGTRLTVL.

The V call is TRBV28, the J call TRBJ1-1; tentative D call: TRBD1 (5 bases). This CDR3 has 13 amino acids. Trimming removed 9 bases from V and 5 bases from J, with 16 bases in between. Germline V lookup: CDR1 MDHEN, CDR2 SYDVKM. CDR3 region: CASWRGVGTEAFF. The CDR3 DNA reads TGTGCCAGTTGGAGGGGTGTTGGGACTGAAGCTTTCTTT.

V usage is TRBV5-1 and J usage is TRBJ2-3, with 7 bases matching TRBD2. CDR1 is SGHRS and CDR2 is YFSETQ in the germline V gene. The CDR3 totals 16 residues. The V and J ends lost 5 bases and 3 bases, in that order; junction bases with no gene match: 12. CDR3 sequence reads: CASRSSASGPTDTQYF. CDR3 sequence (DNA): TGCGCCAGCAGGTCCTCTGCTAGCGGACCGACAGATACGCAGTATTTT.

This clonotype was observed a handful of times. The rearrangement links TRBV6-6 to TRBJ1-1; 9 bases match TRBD1. Germline assignment: CDR1 MNHNY and CDR2 SVGAGI (reference sequence). The CDR3 runs to 13 residues. The J segment lost 3 bases and the V segment lost 4 bases, leaving 0 bases of the junction unmatched. The CDR3 protein is CASSWDRDTEAFF. CDR3 DNA: TGTGCCAGCAGTTGGGACAGGGACACTGAAGCTTTCTTT.

The chain has TRBV15 and TRBJ2-1, with TRBD2 matching 14 bases. The CDR3 sequence is 17 residues long. Germline V lookup: CDR1 LNHNV, CDR2 YYDKDF (reference sequence). Trimming cost V 0 bases and J 9 bases; bases outside gene matches: 7. CDR3 coding DNA: TGTGCCACCAGCAGAGATTTGACTAGCGGGAGGGATCCTGAGCAGTTCTTC. It is translated as CATSRDLTSGRDPEQFF.

This clonotype was seen many times. V and J are TRBV29-1 and TRBJ1-2; D not resolved. The CDR3 is made up of 12 amino acids. Germline CDR1 is SQVTM and CDR2 is ANQGSEA. V was clipped by 1 base and J by 2 bases, with 5 bases between them. CDR3 loop: CSVEAGNYGYTF. CDR3 bases: TGCAGCGTTGAAGCAGGCAACTATGGCTACACCTTC.

This clonotype has just a few counts. The chain has TRBV29-1 and TRBJ2-3, with D possibly TRBD2 on 5 matching bases. CDR1 is SQVTM, CDR2 ANQGSEA, per germline. CDR3 length: 13 amino acids. Trimming removed 1 base from V and 5 bases from J, with 10 bases in between. The CDR3 region has the DNA TGCAGCGTTGAAGGGGGAGTCGGAGATACGCAGTATTTT. Protein: CSVEGGVGDTQYF.

This clonotype has just a few counts. The chain uses TRBV25-1 and TRBJ2-3, with 8 bases lining up with TRBD2. Germline loops: CDR1 MGHDK, CDR2 SYGVNS. The CDR3 totals 18 residues. After removal of 1 base from V and 0 bases from J, the junction contained 9 bases not matched to a gene. The DNA for the CDR3 is TGTGCCAGCAGTGAATCCGCATATAGCGGGACTAGCACAGATACGCAGTATTTT. Amino acids: CASSESAYSGTSTDTQYF.

This clonotype has a handful of counts. The rearrangement links TRBV30 to TRBJ2-1; the D gene is possibly TRBD1 (6 bases). This CDR3 has 16 residues. The germline V gene has CDR1 GTSNPN and CDR2 SVGIG (reference sequence). V was cut by 4 bases and J by 0 bases, with 16 bases left in between. The CDR3: CAWKKDRTNSYNEQFF. The DNA for the CDR3 is TGTGCCTGGAAAAAAGACAGGACAAACTCCTACAATGAGCAGTTCTTC.